Given below is one T cell receptor (beta chain) in context. The CDR3 extends over 15 amino acids. J gave up 4 bases and V 3 bases, and 3 bases lay outside the gene matches. Germline V lookup: CDR1 SGHRS, CDR2 YFSETQ. This record comes from a study of blood T cell repertoires in COVID-19. In the authors' workflow: Amplification with reference gene primers provided the estimates of nucleated cell counts. TCRdb's copy holds only in-frame clones and misses some; the assay was immunoSEQ multiplex PCR. V, J and clone size were drawn from that table, and D and trimming were deduced from the DNA. The sample contains about 270,000 clones, roughly 90% of which appear only once.

This TCR came from a woman in her fifties or sixties who had recovered from COVID-19. The sequenced sample consisted of PBMCs or T cells enriched from blood (not recorded which). The rearrangement links TRBV5-1 to TRBJ2-1, with 11 bases matching TRBD2. CDR3 residues: CASSSTSGIYNEQFF. The DNA for the CDR3 is TGCGCCAGCAGCTCGACTAGCGGGATATACAATGAGCAGTTCTTC.